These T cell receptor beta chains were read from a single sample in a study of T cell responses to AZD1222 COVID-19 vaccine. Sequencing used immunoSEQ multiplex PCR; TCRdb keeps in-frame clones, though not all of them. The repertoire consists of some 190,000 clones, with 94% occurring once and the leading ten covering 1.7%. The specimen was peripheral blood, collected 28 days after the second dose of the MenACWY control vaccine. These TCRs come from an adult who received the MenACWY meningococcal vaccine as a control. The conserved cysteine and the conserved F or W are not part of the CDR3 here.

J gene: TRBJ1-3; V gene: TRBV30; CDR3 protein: AWSVASGNTIY
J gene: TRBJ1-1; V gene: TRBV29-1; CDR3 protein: SSGAGGLNTEAF
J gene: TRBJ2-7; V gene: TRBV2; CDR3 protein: ASSGFGLAGGTSYEQY
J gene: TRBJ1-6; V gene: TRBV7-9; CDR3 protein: ASSSGQYNSPLH
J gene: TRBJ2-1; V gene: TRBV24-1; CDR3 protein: ATSDDPGTSGSSYNEQF
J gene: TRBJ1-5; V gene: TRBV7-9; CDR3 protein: ASSLGLGGNSNQPQH
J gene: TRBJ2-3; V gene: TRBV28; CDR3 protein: ASSLPRQDTQY
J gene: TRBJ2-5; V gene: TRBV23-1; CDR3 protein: ASSQVNSGGPETQY
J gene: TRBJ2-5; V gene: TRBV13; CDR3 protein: ASSFILAGENQETQY
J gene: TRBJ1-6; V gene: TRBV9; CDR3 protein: ASSFARGNSPLH
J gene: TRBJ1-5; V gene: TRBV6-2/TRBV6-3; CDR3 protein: ASSQGLWPQH
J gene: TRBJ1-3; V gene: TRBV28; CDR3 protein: ASSSTDSSGNTIY
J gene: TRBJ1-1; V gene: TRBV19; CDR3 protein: ASMGFMERTEAF
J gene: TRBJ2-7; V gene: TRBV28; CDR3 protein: ASTGTGVFEQY
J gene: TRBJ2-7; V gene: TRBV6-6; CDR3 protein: ASKGGYEQY
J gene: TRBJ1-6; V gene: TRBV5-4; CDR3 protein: ASSSLGGGQDSPLH
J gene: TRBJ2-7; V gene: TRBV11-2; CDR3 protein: ASSLAPTKDYEQY
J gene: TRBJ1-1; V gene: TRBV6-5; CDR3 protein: ASSYSSAGLNTEAF
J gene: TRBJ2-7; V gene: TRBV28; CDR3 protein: ASSTRILAGGGEQY
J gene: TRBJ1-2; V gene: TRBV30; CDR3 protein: AWSWTGGAMDGYT
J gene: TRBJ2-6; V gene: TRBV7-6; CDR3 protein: ASSLAVQGISSGANVLT
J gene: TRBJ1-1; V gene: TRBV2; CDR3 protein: ASSEVVLTELNTEAF
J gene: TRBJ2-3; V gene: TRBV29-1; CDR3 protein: SVELAGTTDTQY
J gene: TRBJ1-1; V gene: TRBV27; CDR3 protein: ASSFSPGTTEAF
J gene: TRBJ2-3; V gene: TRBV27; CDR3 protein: ASTASGRPA
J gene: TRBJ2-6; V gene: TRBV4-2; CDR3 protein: ASSQDTGTGANVLT
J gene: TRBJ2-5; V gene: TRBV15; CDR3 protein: ATSSFGGPAQETQY
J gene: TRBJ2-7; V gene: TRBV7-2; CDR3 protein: ASRRDVLSYEQY
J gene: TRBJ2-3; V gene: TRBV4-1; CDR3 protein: ASSQRLLAGGPDTQY
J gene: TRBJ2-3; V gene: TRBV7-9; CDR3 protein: ASSPPSLGVLPDTQY
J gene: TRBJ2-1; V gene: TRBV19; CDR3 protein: ASSIVGTGNNEQF
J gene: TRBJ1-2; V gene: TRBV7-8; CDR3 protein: ASSSDRALGNGYT
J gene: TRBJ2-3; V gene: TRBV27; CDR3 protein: ASVRDSNTDTQY